The TCR beta chain described here comes from a study of control samples from healthy donors and cancer patients. Produced via immunoSEQ multiplex PCR; TCRdb's table is partial and in-frame only. This sample has approximately 76,000 clones, with roughly 88% found just once. Between the trimmed V and J ends, which lost 0 bases and 1 base, there was a span of 10 bases. CDR1 LGHNA and CDR2 YNFKEQ come from the germline V gene. The CDR3 totals 15 residues. Sequenced: PBMCs. The source of this sequence is a man between 60 and 75 years old with head and neck cancer. J is TRBJ2-7 and V is TRBV4-2; TRBD1 is a possible D gene (6 bases). The CDR3 loop is CASSQEGHQSYEQYF. The CDR3 DNA reads TGTGCCAGCAGCCAAGAGGGACATCAGTCCTACGAGCAGTACTTC.